This T cell receptor (beta chain) originates from a study of OX40 agonist ivuxolimab in advanced cancers. CDR3 size: 16 residues. V lost 4 bases to trimming and J lost 1 base; unmatched junction nucleotides: 7. Germline V CDR1 and CDR2: SGHNT, YYREEE (reference sequence). About this clone itself: The antigen remains undetermined.

Study-level results: On average, a greater number of expanded clones characterised CD8+ T cells relative to CD4+.

The method was immunoSEQ multiplex PCR; TCRdb's version includes in-frame clones alone and lacks a portion of them. The table lists tens of thousands of clones, 90% to 95% of them singletons. Here the sequenced sample was CD4+ or CD8+ T cells sorted from blood, taken in a trial of the OX40 agonist ivuxolimab. The chain combines TRBV5-4 with TRBJ2-2; 7 bases align to TRBD2. This sequence was found in an adult with an advanced solid tumor such as melanoma, head and neck, liver or kidney cancer. The DNA for the CDR3 is TGTGCCAGCAGCAGACAAGCGGGACGGAACACCGGGGAGCTGTTTTTT. Amino acids: CASSRQAGRNTGELFF.